This T cell receptor beta chain was captured by sequencing in a study of blood T cells in healthy people across ages. Study-wide results and limits: Older individuals had lower TCR beta diversity per million T cells (the decline was roughly linear). From one million sequenced T cells, diversity estimates were lower bounds.

Concerning this clonotype: What it recognizes is unknown.

For the second PCR, which ran for roughly 7 to 11 cycles, a sample-barcoded 5' primer and a J-beta primer mix were used. A template-switch adaptor with 12 random nucleotides tagged each cDNA molecule. TCRdb ran MiXCR on the 5' RACE reads and lists one entry per CDR3 protein. This table has about 800,000 distinct CDR3 sequences, roughly 25% appearing once. The same data also went into a second study, on T cells of mothers and their children.

The receptor was derived from a boy younger than 18 in good health. The sample was blood.

The DNA for the CDR3 is TGTGCCAGCAGTTACTCGAAGGAAGCACTGTTCGCGGCCCAGTACTTC. It yields the protein CASSYSKEALFAAQYF. This chain uses TRBV6-2 or TRBV6-3 with TRBJ2-5, with D unresolved. Per the germline V gene, CDR1 is MNHEY and CDR2 is SVGEGT. The V end was cut by 0 bases, the J end by 9 bases, with 20 bases between. The CDR3 spans 16 residues.